Reported below is one T cell receptor beta chain. Its antigen remains unidentified. Using RNA template, CDR3s of TCR alpha and beta were amplified with iRepertoire arm-PCR. One-step reverse transcription and amplification started from approximately 100-400 ng of tissue mRNA or PBMC total RNA. TCRdb re-called the multiplex PCR reads through MiXCR, storing one row per CDR3 protein. Of roughly 120,000 distinct CDR3 sequences in the sample, roughly 24% were seen once. This entry comes from a study of glioma-infiltrating T cells. General study findings and limits: Non-neoplastic patients had below-expected tissue-blood divergence, while all gliomas exceeded expectation.

This receptor was identified in a human donor with low-grade glioma or glioblastoma, undergoing nonglioma brain surgery, or in good health (not recorded which). The sample was glioma tissue, nonneoplastic brain tissue, or PBMCs (not recorded which).

The CDR3 region has the DNA TGTGCCAGCAGCCCCTTCTCAGGGGGCAACACTGAAGCTTTCTTT. This encodes CASSPFSGGNTEAFF. The V and J genes are TRBV9 and TRBJ1-1; 8 bases are shared with TRBD1. The J segment lost 2 bases and the V segment lost 4 bases, leaving 7 bases of the junction unmatched. The CDR3 totals 15 residues. In germline, CDR1 is SGDLS, CDR2 YYNGEE.